This entry is about one T cell receptor (beta chain). The assay was immunoSEQ multiplex PCR, and TCRdb's table has in-frame clones only and misses some. This repertoire shows approximately 210,000 clones, 82% found once; its top ten account for roughly 12%. Trimming cost V 5 bases and J 5 bases, with 15 bases left between them. Germline CDR1 and CDR2: MNHEY and SVGEGT. The CDR3 spans 15 residues. The entry originates in a study of blood T cell repertoires in COVID-19. The chain is built from TRBV6-2 or TRBV6-3 and TRBJ2-2, with a tentative D call TRBD2 (5 bases). The origin of this receptor is a woman in her thirties or forties with acute or convalescent COVID-19. Input material: peripheral blood. As DNA, the CDR3 is TGTGCCAGCAGTGACTTTGAGGAGGTGACCGGGGAGCTGTTTTTT. It is translated as CASSDFEEVTGELFF.